The 14 T cell receptor beta chains below were found in one sample sequenced in a study of beta chain features in type 1 diabetes. The isolated RNA, all of it, was reverse transcribed, so expressed TCRB transcripts were what got sequenced. Sequenced by immunoSEQ multiplex PCR; TCRdb stores in-frame clones only, minus some. Counted here are 900,000 or so clones, roughly 17% occurring once; the ten biggest clones make up 0.02% to 0.025%. Sequenced material: naive CD4+ T cells from blood. These receptors were obtained from a young woman in good health.

This clone was detected a few times. V usage is TRBV19 and J usage is TRBJ2-3; D is unclear. The V gene's germline CDR1 is LNHDA and CDR2 SQIVND (reference sequence). The CDR3 consists of 14 residues. V lost 7 bases and J lost 1, with 12 bases in between. CDR3 sequence: CASTGLLGTDTQYF. CDR3 nucleotide sequence: TGTGCCAGTACTGGCCTCTTAGGCACAGATACGCAGTATTTT.

This clone was observed a few times. The chain uses TRBV21-1 and TRBJ2-6; the table names TRBD1, a call not compared with the DNA. TRBV21-1 is classified as a pseudogene. There are 18 residues in the CDR3. CDR3 residues: CASSERQGSQSGANVLTF. The CDR3 nucleotides are TGTGCCAGCAGCGAACGACAGGGTTCTCAGTCTGGGGCCAACGTCCTGACTTTC.

This sequence joins TRBV6-6 and TRBJ2-5, with 7 nucleotides matching TRBD1. This CDR3 comprises 13 residues. CDR1 is MNHNY and CDR2 is SVGAGI in the germline V gene (reference sequence). The V segment lost 6 bases and the J segment 3 bases; nucleotides outside the gene matches: 4. CDR3 sequence (DNA): TGTGCCAGCAGCTCCGGGACAGAAGAGACCCAGTACTTC. Its protein product is CASSSGTEETQYF.

This clone occurred a few times. The chain links TRBV7-2 to TRBJ1-5, with a tentative D call TRBD1 (5 bases). CDR1 is SGHTA, CDR2 FQGNSA, per germline. Trimming removed 5 bases at V and 9 bases at J, with 11 bases between. This CDR3 is built from 12 residues. The CDR3: CASSMPGRPQHF. The CDR3 DNA reads as TGTGCCAGCAGCATGCCAGGGCGGCCCCAGCATTTT.

The rearrangement uses TRBV7-9 and TRBJ2-3, with D perhaps TRBD1 (5 bases). V lost 5 bases, J lost 2 bases, and 8 bases lay in between. Germline V gene data show CDR1 as SEHNR and CDR2 as FQNEAQ (reference sequence). CDR3 length: 13 residues. In DNA form, the CDR3 reads TGTGCCAGCAGCCAAGGGGTCACAGATACGCAGTATTTT. As protein: CASSQGVTDTQYF.

The chain uses TRBV5-1 and TRBJ2-1; TRBD2 agrees at 9 bases. Trimming removed 3 bases from V and 5 bases from J; junction bases left unmatched: 6. CDR1 and CDR2 (germline): SGHRS, YFSETQ. The CDR3 spans 15 residues. The CDR3 loop is CASSSSGGRDNEQFF. For the CDR3, the DNA is TGCGCCAGCAGCTCCTCTGGCGGGAGGGACAATGAGCAGTTCTTC.

The CDR3 spells CASSLNPEGRYNEQFF. CDR3 bases: TGTGCCAGCAGCTTAAACCCTGAAGGCCGCTACAATGAGCAGTTCTTC. The chain recombines TRBV7-3 with TRBJ2-1; D gene unclear. The V gene's germline CDR1 is SGHTA and CDR2 FQGTGA. V was shortened by 1 base and J by 3 bases, with 13 bases between the two germline ends. The CDR3 runs to 16 residues.

The chain carries TRBV6-6 and TRBJ2-3; D not certain. The V end lost 1 base, the J end lost 0 bases, and 8 bases lay between the germline ends. CDR1 is MNHNY and CDR2 is SVGAGI in the germline V gene (reference sequence). This CDR3 is 15 amino acids long. The CDR3 reads CASSYWRPSTDTQYF. The CDR3 DNA sequence: TGTGCCAGCAGTTACTGGCGGCCTAGCACAGATACGCAGTATTTT.

The chain recombines TRBV20-1 with TRBJ2-1; D call uncertain. This CDR3 spans 11 amino acids. V was cut by 1 base and J by 9 bases, with 7 bases left in between. The germline gives CDR1 DFQATT, CDR2 SNEGSKA (reference sequence). The CDR3 loop reads CSARVNGEQFF. The CDR3 DNA is TGCAGTGCTAGAGTCAACGGTGAGCAGTTCTTC.

The V gene is TRBV5-1, the J gene TRBJ2-3; 13 bases match TRBD2. J gave up 5 bases and V 0 bases, and 6 bases lay outside the gene matches. Germline assignment: CDR1 SGHRS and CDR2 YFSETQ. The CDR3 is 17 residues long. The CDR3 nucleotides are TGCGCCAGCAGCTTGGCACTAGCGGGAGGGCATGTAGATACGCAGTATTTT. Protein: CASSLALAGGHVDTQYF.

The chain uses TRBV9 and TRBJ1-4, with TRBD1 matching over 8 bases. V lost 3 bases and J lost 0; bases outside the gene matches: 10. There are 18 residues in the CDR3. Germline CDR1 is SGDLS and CDR2 is YYNGEE. This CDR3 is CASSGRPGQDSTNEKLFF. The CDR3, as DNA: TGTGCCAGCAGCGGAAGACCGGGACAGGACTCAACTAATGAAAAACTGTTTTTT.

This clone was seen only a few times. A read error may produce the germline difference seen at one junction end. This chain connects TRBV9 to TRBJ2-3, with 11 bases fitting TRBD1. The V gene's germline CDR1 is SGDLS and CDR2 YYNGEE. CDR3 length: 15 residues. The CDR3 nucleotides read TGTGCCAGCAGCCCACGGACAGGGGGCACAAATACGCAGTATTTT. It codes for CASSPRTGGTNTQYF.

This clone was observed a handful of times. The chain has TRBV4-3 and TRBJ2-1; 11 bases line up with TRBD2. CDR1 is LGHNA and CDR2 is YSLEER in the germline V gene. CDR3 length equals 18 residues. Trimming at V came to 0 bases and at J to 7 bases, leaving 11 bases not matched to a gene. CDR3 sequence reads: CASSQDKGVAGGRNEQFF. The CDR3 coding sequence is TGCGCCAGCAGCCAAGATAAGGGGGTAGCGGGAGGGCGGAATGAGCAGTTCTTC.

This chain links TRBV9 with TRBJ2-1; TRBD2 agrees at 9 bases. There are 15 residues in the CDR3. The ends lost 0 bases at V and 9 bases at J; junction bases unmatched: 7. The germline V gene encodes CDR1 SGDLS and CDR2 YYNGEE. For the CDR3, the DNA is TGTGCCAGCAGCGTAGAGGTAGCGGGAGTGGGTGAGCAGTTCTTC. Translated, it gives CASSVEVAGVGEQFF.